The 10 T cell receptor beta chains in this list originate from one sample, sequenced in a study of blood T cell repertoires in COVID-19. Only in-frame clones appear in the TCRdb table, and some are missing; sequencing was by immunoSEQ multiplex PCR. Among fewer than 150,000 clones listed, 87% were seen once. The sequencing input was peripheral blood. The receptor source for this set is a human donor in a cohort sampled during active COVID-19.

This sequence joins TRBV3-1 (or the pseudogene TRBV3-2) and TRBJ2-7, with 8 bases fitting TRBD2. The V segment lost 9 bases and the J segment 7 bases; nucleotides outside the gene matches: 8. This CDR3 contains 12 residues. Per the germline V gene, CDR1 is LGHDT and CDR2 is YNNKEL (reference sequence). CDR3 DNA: TGTGCCAGACTAGCGGAAGCGGAAGAGCAGTACTTC. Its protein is CARLAEAEEQYF.

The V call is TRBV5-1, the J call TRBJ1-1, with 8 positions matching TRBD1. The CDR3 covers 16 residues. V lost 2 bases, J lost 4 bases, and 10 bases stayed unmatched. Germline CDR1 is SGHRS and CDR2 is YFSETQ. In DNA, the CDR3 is TGCGCCAGCAGCTTTAAGGGGACAGGAGGTTCCACTGAAGCTTTCTTT. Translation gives CASSFKGTGGSTEAFF.

The CDR3 sequence is CASSLVGPLNTEAFF. CDR3 coding DNA: TGTGCCAGCAGCTTAGTTGGGCCGTTGAACACTGAAGCTTTCTTT. This chain connects TRBV7-2 to TRBJ1-1; no firm D call. The CDR3 runs 15 residues. V lost 1 base to trimming and J lost 0 bases, with 9 bases between them. The germline CDR1 and CDR2 sequences are SGHTA and FQGNSA. Based on the CDR3 plus reference TRBV7-2 and TRBJ1-1, the full variable domain is GAGVSQSPSNKVTEKGKDVELRCDPISGHTALYWYRQSLGQGLEFLIYFQGNSAPDKSGLPSDRFSAERTGGSVSTLTIQRTQQEDSAVYLCASSLVGPLNTEAFFGQGTRLTVV.

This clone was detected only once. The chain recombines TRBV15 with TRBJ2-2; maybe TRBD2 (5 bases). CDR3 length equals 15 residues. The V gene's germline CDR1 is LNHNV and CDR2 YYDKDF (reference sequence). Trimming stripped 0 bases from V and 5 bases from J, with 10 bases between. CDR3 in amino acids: CATSRDLRETGELFF. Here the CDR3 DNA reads TGTGCCACCAGCAGAGATTTGAGGGAAACCGGGGAGCTGTTTTTT.

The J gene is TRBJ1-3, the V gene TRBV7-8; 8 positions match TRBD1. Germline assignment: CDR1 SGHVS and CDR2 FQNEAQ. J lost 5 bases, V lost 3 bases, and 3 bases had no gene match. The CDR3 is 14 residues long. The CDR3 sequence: CASSLAGGRNTIYF. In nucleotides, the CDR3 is TGTGCCAGCAGCTTGGCAGGGGGCAGAAACACCATATATTTT. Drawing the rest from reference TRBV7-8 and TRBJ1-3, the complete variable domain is GAGVSQSPRYKVAKRGQDVALRCDPISGHVSLFWYQQALGQGPEFLTYFQNEAQLDKSGLPSDRFFAERPEGSVSTLKIQRTQQEDSAVYLCASSLAGGRNTIYFGEGSWLTVV.

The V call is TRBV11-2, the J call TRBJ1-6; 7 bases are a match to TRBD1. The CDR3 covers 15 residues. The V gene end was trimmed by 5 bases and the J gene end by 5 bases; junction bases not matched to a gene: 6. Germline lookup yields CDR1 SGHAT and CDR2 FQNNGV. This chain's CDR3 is CASSVRQGNNSPLHF. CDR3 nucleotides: TGTGCCAGCAGCGTAAGACAGGGTAATAATTCACCCCTCCACTTT.

CDR3 sequence reads: CASSLSTSASGNTIYF. The CDR3 DNA reads TGTGCCAGCAGCTTAAGTACCTCAGCTAGCGGAAACACCATATATTTT. The chain employs TRBV7-2 and TRBJ1-3; unclear D gene. Germline-derived CDR1 and CDR2 are SGHTA and FQGNSA. Trimming removed 2 bases at V and 4 bases at J, with 15 bases between. The CDR3 is made up of 16 amino acids.

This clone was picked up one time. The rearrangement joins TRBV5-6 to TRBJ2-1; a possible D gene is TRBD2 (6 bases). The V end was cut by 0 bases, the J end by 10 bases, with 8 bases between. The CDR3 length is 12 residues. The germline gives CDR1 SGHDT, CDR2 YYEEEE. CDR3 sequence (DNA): TGTGCCAGCAGCTTGGTGCGGGAAGAGCAGTTCTTC. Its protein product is CASSLVREEQFF.

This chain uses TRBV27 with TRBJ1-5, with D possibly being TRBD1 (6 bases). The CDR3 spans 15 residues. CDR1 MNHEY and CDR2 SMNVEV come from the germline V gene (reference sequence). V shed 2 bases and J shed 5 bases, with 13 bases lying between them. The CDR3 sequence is CASSLAQGLHQPQHF. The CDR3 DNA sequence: TGTGCCAGCAGTTTAGCCCAGGGGTTGCATCAGCCCCAGCATTTT.

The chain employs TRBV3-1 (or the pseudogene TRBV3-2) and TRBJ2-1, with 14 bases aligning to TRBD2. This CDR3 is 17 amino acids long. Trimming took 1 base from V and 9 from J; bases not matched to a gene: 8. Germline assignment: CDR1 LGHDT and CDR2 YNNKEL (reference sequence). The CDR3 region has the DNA TGTGCCAGCAGCCAAGCCAGACTAGCGGGAGGGCCAGCTGAGCAGTTCTTC. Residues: CASSQARLAGGPAEQFF.